This T cell receptor (beta chain) is from a study of neurological immune-mediated disorders. Broader study findings: Expanded clones shared no CDR3 amino acid sequences across subjects, suggesting private repertoires in all groups.

Stated time point: longitudinal time-point 3. As for this clonotype: Its antigen is undetermined.

Per germline, CDR1 SGHRS and CDR2 YFSETQ. After removal of 2 bases from V and 10 bases from J, the junction contained 6 bases not matched to a gene. CDR3 length: 14 residues. Synthesis of cDNA was carried out by template-switch 5'RACE. The reaction used 10-nucleotide random UMIs. One entry per CDR3 protein, called by TCRdb with MiXCR from the 5' RACE reads. There are more than 40,000 distinct CDR3 sequences in the sample; 12% occur only once, and 7.5% to 9.5% lies in the top ten. The genes are TRBV5-1 and TRBJ2-2, with 9 nucleotides matching TRBD1. The sequenced sample was PBMCs. The receptor was derived from a male donor with HTLV-1-associated myelopathy (HAM/TSP). The CDR3 loop is CASSFADRGKELFF. CDR3 DNA sequence: TGCGCCAGCAGCTTCGCGGACAGGGGCAAGGAGCTGTTTTTT.